The 28 T cell receptor beta chains below all came from one sample that was sequenced in a study of T cells in women clearing cervical HPV infection. Generated by immunoSEQ multiplex PCR, the TCRdb table keeps only in-frame clones and is missing some. This repertoire includes 45,000 to 55,000 clones. Sequencing was done on a sample of blood buffy coat. The source of these receptors is a woman between 18 and 69 years old with a cervical HPV16 infection that either progressed to CIN3+ or cleared (not recorded which).

Turning to this clone: The read halts 3 residues ahead of the CDR3 end, with the missing end drawn from the germline J gene. The chain couples TRBV18 to TRBJ1-2, with 7 bases that match TRBD1. The V segment lost 3 bases and the J segment 2 bases; nucleotides outside the gene matches: 12. The germline V gene has CDR1 KGHSH and CDR2 LQKENI. This CDR3 is built from 17 residues. CDR3 DNA (partial): TGTGCCAGCTCACCTAAAACCATTACAGGGGTGAACTATGGC. Its protein product is CASSPKTITGVNYG. The complete CDR3 protein is CASSPKTITGVNYGYTF.

Comments on this clone: The CDR3 is cut off 3 residues early in the read; its end comes from the germline J gene. The chain recombines TRBV7-6 with TRBJ1-5; TRBD1 agrees at 7 bases. The CDR3 loop spans 15 amino acids. The germline V gene encodes CDR1 SGHVS and CDR2 FNYEAQ. Germline trimming cut 5 bases from V and 3 bases from J; bases unmatched to any gene: 7. The CDR3 is CASSAQQGHNQPQHF. The CDR3 bases that were read are TGTGCCAGCAGCGCCCAACAGGGGCACAATCAGCCC.

Of note for this clone: The DNA ends 3 residues before the CDR3 does, and the rest of the CDR3 is filled in from the germline J gene. The chain uses TRBV5-1 and TRBJ2-3; D perhaps matches TRBD2 (8 bases). Germline V lookup: CDR1 SGHRS, CDR2 YFSETQ. This CDR3 has 15 residues. The ends were cut back, 2 bases at V and 5 bases at J, with 15 bases in the middle. The CDR3 loop is CASSLWRGDRDTQYF. The CDR3 bases that were read are TGCGCCAGCAGCTTATGGCGGGGGGACAGAGATACG. Variable domain in full (rest from reference TRBV5-1 and TRBJ2-3): KAGVTQTPRYLIKTRGQQVTLSCSPISGHRSVSWYQQTPGQGLQFLFEYFSETQRNKGNFPGRFSGRQFSNSRSEMNVSTLELGDSALYLCASSLWRGDRDTQYFGPGTRLTVL.

With regard to this clone: The observed sequence ends 3 residues before the CDR3 terminus, with the missing tail filled in from the germline J gene. The chain links TRBV18 to TRBJ2-2; 9 nucleotides match TRBD1. J gave up 2 bases and V 3 bases, and 1 base lay outside the gene matches. Germline V gene lookup returns CDR1 KGHSH and CDR2 LQKENI. This CDR3 is built from 15 residues. The CDR3 sequence is CASSPGQGNTGELFF. The DNA read from the CDR3 is TGTGCCAGCTCACCGGGACAGGGAAACACCGGGGAG.

Details on this clone: The read terminates 3 residues ahead of where the CDR3 ends, so the germline J gene completes it. The V and J genes are TRBV6-1 and TRBJ1-3; D call uncertain. CDR3 length: 17 amino acids. The V end was cut by 2 bases, the J end by 0 bases, with 14 bases between. The V gene's germline CDR1 is MNHNS and CDR2 SASEGT. The CDR3 here is CASSEIQGFGSGNTIYF. Incomplete CDR3 DNA: TGTGCCAGCAGTGAAATTCAAGGGTTCGGCTCTGGAAACACC.

Of note for this clone: One end of the junction varies from germline; a read error may be responsible. The read halts 3 residues ahead of the CDR3 end, with the missing end drawn from the germline J gene. The V and J genes are TRBV20-1 and TRBJ1-1, with 9 bases fitting TRBD1. The CDR3 sequence is 15 residues long. CDR1 is DFQATT, CDR2 SNEGSKA, per germline (reference sequence). Incomplete CDR3 DNA: TGCAGTGCTGGAGAATACAGGGGGCAGATCACTGAA. This sequence encodes CSAGEYRGQITE. In full, the CDR3 reads CSAGEYRGQITEAFF.

Of note for this clone: The sequence runs out 3 residues before the end of the CDR3; the remainder is reconstructed from the germline J gene. The V and J genes are TRBV5-6 and TRBJ2-3, with D hard to call. V lost 3 bases and J 2 bases, leaving 4 bases between the germline ends. The CDR3 spans 12 residues. Looked up from germline, CDR1 is SGHDT and CDR2 is YYEEEE. CDR3 DNA, as far as it was read: TGTGCCAGCAGCTCTTTCACAGATACG. The encoded protein is CASSSFTDT. The whole CDR3 protein reads CASSSFTDTQYF. The full variable domain, its missing parts supplied by reference TRBV5-6 and TRBJ2-3, is DAGVTQSPTHLIKTRGQQVTLRCSPKSGHDTVSWYQQALGQGPQFIFQYYEEEERQRGNFPDRFSGHQFPNYSSELNVNALLLGDSALYLCASSSFTDTQYFGPGTRLTVL.

As for this clone: From the germline J gene comes the end of the CDR3, since the read stops 3 residues before it. This chain connects TRBV19 to TRBJ2-3, with 7 bases aligning to TRBD2. This CDR3 is built from 14 residues. The germline V gene encodes CDR1 LNHDA and CDR2 SQIVND (reference sequence). V lost 6 bases to trimming and J lost 4 bases; unmatched junction nucleotides: 7. Incomplete CDR3 DNA: TGTGCCAGTAGCGCGGGAGTGGGCCCAGATACG. Protein sequence: CASSAGVGPDT. The CDR3 in its entirety is CASSAGVGPDTQYF.

Incomplete CDR3 DNA: TGTGCCAGCAGTGGGTCCAGGGGCGGCGCTGAA. It encodes CASSGSRGGAE. The complete CDR3 sequence is CASSGSRGGAEAFF. The rearrangement links TRBV2 to TRBJ1-1; D perhaps matches TRBD1 (6 bases). The read falls 3 residues short of the CDR3 end, and the missing part is taken from the germline J gene. This CDR3 has 14 amino acids. Germline values: CDR1 SNHLY, CDR2 FYNNEI. Trimming left V 4 bases short and J 6 bases short, with 15 bases between.

With regard to this clone: The DNA ends 3 residues before the CDR3 does, and the rest of the CDR3 is filled in from the germline J gene. The chain recombines TRBV19 with TRBJ1-6, with 8 bases lining up with TRBD1. V shed 3 bases, J shed 9 bases, and the junction held 7 bases outside the gene matches. This CDR3 has 15 amino acids. Germline-derived CDR1 and CDR2 are LNHDA and SQIVND (reference sequence). The CDR3 DNA, read in part, is TGTGCCAGTAGTATTGGTCAGGGGGCAGGTTCACCC. Protein product: CASSIGQGAGSP. From start to end, the CDR3 is CASSIGQGAGSPLHF.

A remark on this clone: The missing CDR3 end, 3 residues past where the read stops, is filled in from the germline J gene. This chain uses TRBV10-2 with TRBJ2-1; the D gene is possibly TRBD2 (5 bases). The CDR3 spans 14 residues. V was clipped by 2 bases and J by 6 bases, with 11 bases between them. In germline, CDR1 is WSHSY, CDR2 SAAADI. The CDR3 spells CASSERGYGNEQFF. The covered CDR3 bases are TGCGCCAGCAGTGAGCGGGGATACGGCAATGAG.

CDR3 protein: CSARDLSNSNTEAFF. The CDR3 DNA, read in part, is TGCAGTGCTAGAGATCTAAGCAATAGCAACACTGAA. V usage is TRBV20-1 and J usage is TRBJ1-1; no definite D call. The CDR3 is cut off 3 residues early in the read; its end comes from the germline J gene. Germline CDR1 DFQATT, CDR2 SNEGSKA (reference sequence). The V gene lost 0 bases and the J gene lost 2 bases, with 13 bases spanning the gap. CDR3 length equals 15 residues.

A note on this clone: The sequence runs out 3 residues before the end of the CDR3; the remainder is reconstructed from the germline J gene. The V and J genes are TRBV20-1 and TRBJ1-2; D not certain. The CDR3 sequence is 13 residues long. Germline V CDR1 and CDR2: DFQATT, SNEGSKA (reference sequence). Trimming took 6 bases from V and 3 from J, leaving 14 bases between them. The CDR3 loop is CSADNTADYGYTF. The covered CDR3 bases are TGCAGTGCAGACAATACGGCAGACTATGGC.

Note on this clone: The DNA ends 3 residues before the CDR3 does, and the rest of the CDR3 is filled in from the germline J gene. The chain recombines TRBV28 with TRBJ1-4; no clear D gene. In germline, CDR1 is MDHEN, CDR2 SYDVKM. V shed 8 bases and J shed 0 bases, with 13 bases lying between them. This CDR3 region has 15 residues. The sequenced part of the CDR3 DNA is TGTGCCAGCTTGGAGACATCTGCAACTAATGAAAAA. It specifies CASLETSATNEK. The whole CDR3 reads CASLETSATNEKLFF.

In regard to this clone: The read gets to within 3 residues of the CDR3 end, and the germline J gene fills in the rest. The chain joins TRBV20-1 to TRBJ2-2; 8 positions agree with TRBD2. This CDR3 has 16 residues. Per the germline V gene, CDR1 is DFQATT and CDR2 is SNEGSKA (reference sequence). V was pared by 0 bases and J by 4 bases, with 7 bases of the junction left unmatched. The CDR3 protein is CSARDGRSGGTGELFF. The CDR3 bases that were read are TGCAGTGCTAGAGATGGCCGGAGCGGGGGCACCGGGGAG.

Concerning this clone itself: The observed sequence ends 3 residues before the CDR3 terminus, with the missing tail filled in from the germline J gene. This chain connects TRBV20-1 to TRBJ1-6; 9 bases match TRBD1. Germline CDR1 is DFQATT and CDR2 is SNEGSKA (reference sequence). This CDR3 contains 15 residues. The V and J ends lost 6 bases and 9 bases, in that order; junction bases with no gene match: 12. CDR3 DNA, as far as it was read: TGCAGTGCGATTCGGGACAGGGATTTCTTTTCACCC. Its translation: CSAIRDRDFFSP. In full, the CDR3 reads CSAIRDRDFFSPLHF.

Of note for this clone: The missing CDR3 end, 3 residues past where the read stops, is filled in from the germline J gene. The chain combines TRBV6-1 with TRBJ2-1, with a weak D call TRBD1 (5 bases). V lost 2 bases to trimming and J lost 3 bases, with 11 bases between them. The germline V gene encodes CDR1 MNHNS and CDR2 SASEGT. The length of the CDR3 is 15 residues. The CDR3 bases that were read are TGTGCCAGCAGTGAAATAGGGGCCCACTACAATGAG. Residues: CASSEIGAHYNE. Given in full, the CDR3 is CASSEIGAHYNEQFF.

As concerns this clone: The read terminates 3 residues ahead of where the CDR3 ends, so the germline J gene completes it. Other nucleotide sequences in the sample specify the same CDR3. The chain joins TRBV18 to TRBJ2-7, with 12 bases that match TRBD2. Trimming took 3 bases from V and 5 from J; bases not matched to a gene: 8. The CDR3 has 16 residues. Germline V gene sequence: CDR1 KGHSH, CDR2 LQKENI. The CDR3 loop reads CASSPSLAGGGNEQYF. Partial CDR3 DNA: TGTGCCAGCTCACCCTCACTAGCGGGAGGCGGTAACGAG.

Details on this clone: The DNA ends 3 residues before the CDR3 does, and the rest of the CDR3 is filled in from the germline J gene. The rearrangement links TRBV11-2 to TRBJ2-1; TRBD2 agrees at 9 bases. Per germline, CDR1 SGHAT and CDR2 FQNNGV. V lost 3 bases, J lost 4 bases, and 1 base stayed unmatched. This CDR3 has 14 amino acids. CDR3 region: CASSFSGRYNEQFF. Incomplete CDR3 DNA: TGTGCCAGCAGCTTTAGCGGGAGATACAATGAG.

A remark on this clone: Sequencing ends 3 residues short of the CDR3 end; the germline J gene provides the rest. The chain is built from TRBV30 and TRBJ1-3; D gene ambiguous. This CDR3 has 11 amino acids. Germline-derived CDR1 and CDR2 are GTSNPN and SVGIG (reference sequence). Partial CDR3 DNA: TGTGCCTGGAGTGTGCGGGAGTCT. This gives the protein CAWSVRES. The entire CDR3 reads CAWSVRESIYF.

To note about this clone: Relative to the germline gene, one junction end is altered; a read error may explain this. Read sequence stops 3 residues before the CDR3 end, and the germline J gene provides the missing end. V is TRBV4-2 and J is TRBJ2-2; weak D call: TRBD2 (7 bases). Germline assignment: CDR1 LGHNA and CDR2 YNFKEQ. The CDR3 consists of 15 residues. This CDR3 is CASSQVGGGAGELFF. The covered CDR3 bases are TGCGCCAGCAGCCAAGTAGGGGGGGGCGCCGGGGAG.

Remarks on this clone: The missing CDR3 end, 3 residues past where the read stops, is filled in from the germline J gene. This chain links TRBV6-2 or TRBV6-3 with TRBJ2-1, with TRBD1 matching over 7 bases. J gave up 4 bases and V 6 bases, and 6 bases lay outside the gene matches. Germline assignment: CDR1 MNHEY and CDR2 SVGEGT. The CDR3 runs to 14 residues. The CDR3 DNA, read in part, is TGTGCCAGCAGGACAGGGCCCCCTTACAATGAG. It yields the protein CASRTGPPYNE. The full CDR3 reads CASRTGPPYNEQFF.

About this clone: The read comes to an end 3 residues before the CDR3 does, leaving the germline J gene to fill in the end. This CDR3 is also generated by other DNA sequences in the sample. This sequence joins TRBV13 and TRBJ1-1; tentative D call: TRBD1 (5 bases). Trimming removed 0 bases from V and 5 bases from J, with 10 bases in between. Germline CDR1 and CDR2: PRHDT and FYEKMQ (reference sequence). This CDR3 has 14 residues. CDR3 bases read: TGTGCCAGCAGCTTAGGCAGGGTGGGAACTGAA. Translating gives CASSLGRVGTE. The whole CDR3 region reads CASSLGRVGTEAFF.

As regards this clone: Read sequence stops 3 residues before the CDR3 end, and the germline J gene provides the missing end. The chain links TRBV5-1 to TRBJ2-7; possibly TRBD2 for D (5 bases). Trimming removed 4 bases from V and 6 bases from J, with 14 bases in between. Germline values: CDR1 SGHRS, CDR2 YFSETQ. The CDR3 length is 13 residues. CDR3 residues: CASSPRTGIEQYF. CDR3 bases read: TGCGCCAGCAGCCCCCGGACTGGGATCGAG.

Concerning this clone itself: The missing CDR3 end, 3 residues past where the read stops, is filled in from the germline J gene. J is TRBJ1-2 and V is TRBV30; D may be TRBD1 (6 bases). This CDR3 has 12 residues. The germline V gene has CDR1 GTSNPN and CDR2 SVGIG (reference sequence). CDR3: CASGKGEGGYTF. Incomplete CDR3 DNA: TGTGCCTCCGGAAAGGGGGAAGGAGGC. The whole variable domain, remainder taken from reference TRBV30 and TRBJ1-2, is SQTIHQWPATLVQPVGSPLSLECTVEGTSNPNLYWYRQAAGRGLQLLFYSVGIGQISSEVPQNLSASRPQDRQFILSSKKLLLSDSGFYLCASGKGEGGYTFGSGTRLTVV.

On this clone: The read stops 3 residues short of the end of the CDR3; the missing end is completed from the germline J gene. The chain recombines TRBV6-2 or TRBV6-3 with TRBJ1-1; tentative D call: TRBD1 (5 bases). Germline lookup yields CDR1 MNHEY and CDR2 SVGEGT. The CDR3 spans 13 residues. The sequenced CDR3 bases are TGTGCCAGCAGCCCACCAGGGAGGAAGGAA. This gives the protein CASSPPGRKE. Given in full, the CDR3 is CASSPPGRKEAFF.

On this clone: The DNA ends 3 residues before the CDR3 does, and the rest of the CDR3 is filled in from the germline J gene. V is TRBV20-1 and J is TRBJ2-1; 9 bases are a match to TRBD2. The CDR3 sequence is 14 residues long. After removal of 1 base from V and 5 bases from J, the junction contained 3 bases not matched to a gene. Germline V gene data show CDR1 as DFQATT and CDR2 as SNEGSKA (reference sequence). CDR3: CSARASGADNEQFF. CDR3 DNA (partial): TGCAGTGCTAGAGCTAGCGGGGCCGACAATGAG.

A remark on this clone: The CDR3 end falls 3 residues outside the read, so it is completed with the germline J gene. The genes are TRBV30 and TRBJ1-1; D gene unclear. This CDR3 spans 13 amino acids. V lost 0 bases and J 4 bases, leaving 9 bases between the germline ends. Germline CDR1 and CDR2: GTSNPN and SVGIG (reference sequence). The sequenced part of the CDR3 DNA is TGTGCCTGGAGTGTCAGGAAATTCACTGAA. It is translated as CAWSVRKFTE. The full CDR3 protein reads CAWSVRKFTEAFF.